Reported below is one T cell receptor (beta chain). The sample is drawn from a study of blood T cell repertoires in COVID-19. Background on the study: The samples span acute and convalescent COVID-19 from the United States, Italy and Spain. In each case, the material was cDNA or gDNA derived from T cells, B-cell-depleted T cells, or PBMCs.

Per the original data handling: Amplification from reference gene primers served as the basis for estimated nucleated cell counts. The protocol was immunoSEQ multiplex PCR, while the TCRdb copy is restricted to in-frame clones and leaves out a portion. That table gives V, J and clone size, and the DNA gave D and trimming. The sample holds 52,000 or so clones; around 84% are singletons and the top ten take 2.6%. CDR3 length equals 15 residues. V shed 0 bases and J shed 5 bases, with 14 bases lying between them. Germline assignment: CDR1 SGHNT and CDR2 YYREEE (reference sequence). This clonotype originated in a man aged 45-65 years with acute or convalescent COVID-19. This chain uses TRBV5-4 with TRBJ2-5; tentative D call: TRBD1 (5 bases). Sequencing was done on a sample of peripheral blood. The CDR3 loop reads CASSLGQGNGETQYF. The CDR3 region has the DNA TGTGCCAGCAGCTTGGGGCAGGGTAACGGGGAGACCCAGTACTTC.